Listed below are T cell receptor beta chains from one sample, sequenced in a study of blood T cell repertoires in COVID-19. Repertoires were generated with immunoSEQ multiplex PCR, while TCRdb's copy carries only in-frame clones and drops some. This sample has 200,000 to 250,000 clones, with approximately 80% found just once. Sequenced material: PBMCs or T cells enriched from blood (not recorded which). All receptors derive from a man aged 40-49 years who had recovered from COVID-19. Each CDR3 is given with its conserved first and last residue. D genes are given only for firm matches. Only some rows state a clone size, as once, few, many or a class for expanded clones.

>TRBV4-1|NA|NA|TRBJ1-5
CASSQVVQVLSNQPQHF
TGCGCCAGCAGCCAAGTTGTTCAGGTTCTTAGCAATCAGCCCCAGCATTTT
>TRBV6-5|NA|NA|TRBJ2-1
CASSRSRDEQFF
TGTGCCAGCAGTCGCTCCCGAGATGAGCAGTTCTTC
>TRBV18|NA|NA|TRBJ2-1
CASSPRGSSSYNEQFF
TGTGCCAGCTCACCGAGGGGGTCGAGCTCCTACAATGAGCAGTTCTTC
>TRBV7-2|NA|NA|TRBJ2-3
CASSLVGTDTQYF
TGTGCCAGCAGCTTAGTAGGCACAGATACGCAGTATTTT
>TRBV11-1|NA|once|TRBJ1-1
CASSLGRLNTEAFF
TGTGCCAGCAGCTTAGGCAGGTTAAACACTGAAGCTTTCTTT
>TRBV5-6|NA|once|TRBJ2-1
CASSSASGRTQFF
TGTGCCAGCAGCTCCGCCAGTGGTCGTACGCAGTTCTTC
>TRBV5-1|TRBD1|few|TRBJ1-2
CASSFSGQGEGYTF
TGCGCCAGCAGCTTCTCCGGGCAGGGGGAAGGCTACACCTTC
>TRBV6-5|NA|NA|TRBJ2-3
CASSYEARGRDTQYF
TGTGCCAGCAGTTACGAAGCCAGGGGTCGAGATACGCAGTATTTT
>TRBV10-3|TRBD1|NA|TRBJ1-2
CAISSGATGALYYGYTF
TGTGCCATCAGCTCAGGGGCAACAGGGGCTCTCTACTATGGCTACACCTTC
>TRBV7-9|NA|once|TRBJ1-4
CASSLTWALNEKLFF
TGTGCCAGCAGCCTGACCTGGGCCCTGAATGAAAAACTGTTTTTT
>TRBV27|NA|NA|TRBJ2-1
CASSPLGGFDDNEQFF
TGTGCCAGCAGCCCTCTGGGGGGATTTGACGACAATGAGCAGTTCTTC
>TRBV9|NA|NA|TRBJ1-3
CASSAPGTGNTIYF
TGTGCCAGCAGCGCGCCCGGGACAGGAAACACCATATATTTT
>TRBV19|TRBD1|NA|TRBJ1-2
CASSDRGNYGYTF
TGTGCCAGTAGTGACAGGGGAAACTATGGCTACACCTTC
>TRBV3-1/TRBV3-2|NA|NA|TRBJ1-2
CASSHSTGFYYGYTF
TGTGCCAGCAGCCACTCTACAGGGTTCTACTATGGCTACACCTTC
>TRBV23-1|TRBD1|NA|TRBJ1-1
CASSQCRTGANTEAFF
TGCGCCAGCAGTCAATGCCGGACAGGAGCTAACACTGAAGCTTTCTTT
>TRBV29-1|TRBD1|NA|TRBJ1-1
CSVVDRATEAFF
TGCAGCGTGGTGGACAGGGCCACTGAAGCTTTCTTT
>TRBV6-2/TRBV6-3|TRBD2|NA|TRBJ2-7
CASSWTSGTPYEQYF
TGTGCCAGCAGCTGGACTAGCGGGACCCCCTACGAGCAGTACTTC
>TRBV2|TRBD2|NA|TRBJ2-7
CASSDPWTRYEQYF
TGTGCCAGCAGCGACCCTTGGACTAGGTACGAGCAGTACTTC
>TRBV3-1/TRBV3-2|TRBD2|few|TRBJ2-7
CASSNSGNYEQYF
TGTGCCAGCAGCAATAGCGGGAACTACGAGCAGTACTTC
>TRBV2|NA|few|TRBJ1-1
CASSGGSVLPDTEAFF
TGTGCCAGCAGTGGAGGGTCCGTCCTACCCGACACTGAAGCTTTCTTT
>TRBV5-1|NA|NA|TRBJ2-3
CASKETDTQYF
TGCGCCAGCAAAGAGACAGATACGCAGTATTTT
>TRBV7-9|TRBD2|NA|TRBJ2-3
CASSLAFPTSGTTDTQYF
TGTGCCAGCAGCTTAGCATTTCCGACTAGCGGGACCACAGATACGCAGTATTTT
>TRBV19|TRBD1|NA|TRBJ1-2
CASSRDRAPIYGYTF
TGTGCCAGTAGTAGAGACAGGGCGCCCATCTATGGCTACACCTTC
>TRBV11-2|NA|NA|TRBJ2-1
CASSQFGGNNEQFF
TGTGCCAGCAGCCAGTTCGGCGGGAACAATGAGCAGTTCTTC